One and the same sample provided the 14 T cell receptor beta chains below, sequenced in a study of blood T cell repertoires in COVID-19. The table came from immunoSEQ multiplex PCR; TCRdb's copy has only in-frame clones and leaves some out. The sample carries about 500,000 clones, roughly 87% recorded once. Sequenced: PBMCs or T cells enriched from blood (not recorded which). All receptors derive from a woman younger than 35 who had recovered from COVID-19.

The chain uses TRBV5-1 and TRBJ2-3, with 10 nucleotides matching TRBD2. This CDR3 region has 17 residues. The V and J ends lost 4 bases and 0 bases, in that order; junction bases with no gene match: 8. Germline V gives CDR1 SGHRS, CDR2 YFSETQ. CDR3 bases: TGCGCCAGCAGCCGAGCGGGGGGGCGACTAAGCACAGATACGCAGTATTTT. This translates into CASSRAGGRLSTDTQYF.

The genes are TRBV18 and TRBJ1-2; 10 nucleotides agree with TRBD1. Germline-derived CDR1 and CDR2 are KGHSH and LQKENI. The V and J ends lost 6 bases and 5 bases, in that order; junction bases with no gene match: 9. The CDR3 totals 15 residues. The CDR3 reads CASSFGQGVWYGYTF. CDR3 DNA: TGTGCCAGCTCGTTCGGACAGGGGGTGTGGTATGGCTACACCTTC. The entire variable domain, with the rest obtained from reference TRBV18 and TRBJ1-2, is as follows: NAGVMQNPRHLVRRRGQEARLRCSPMKGHSHVYWYRQLPEEGLKFMVYLQKENIIDESGMPKERFSAEFPKEGPSILRIQQVVRGDSAAYFCASSFGQGVWYGYTFGSGTRLTVV.

This chain links TRBV19 with TRBJ2-2; 9 nucleotides match TRBD1. Germline trimming cut 3 bases from V and 6 bases from J; bases unmatched to any gene: 2. The CDR3 is 14 amino acids. Per the germline V gene, CDR1 is LNHDA and CDR2 is SQIVND (reference sequence). The CDR3 nucleotides read TGTGCCAGTAGTATTGACAGGGGGGCCGGGGAGCTGTTTTTT. It codes for CASSIDRGAGELFF.

This sequence joins TRBV30 and TRBJ2-3; perhaps TRBD2 as D (5 bases). The V gene's germline CDR1 is GTSNPN and CDR2 SVGIG (reference sequence). V lost 4 bases, J lost 4 bases, and 12 bases lay in between. This CDR3 is 13 amino acids long. The CDR3 DNA is TGTGCCTGGAACTCGGGGTTGGCAGATACGCAGTATTTT. Its protein is CAWNSGLADTQYF.

The chain combines TRBV6-7 with TRBJ1-1; the D is unclear. TRBV6-7 is assigned to the ORF class and has an uncertain function. V shed 5 bases and J shed 10 bases, with 14 bases lying between them. The CDR3 spans 12 residues. The CDR3 DNA reads TGTGCCAGCAGTGAGACACCCTTGAGAGCTTTCTTT. This translates into CASSETPLRAFF.

This chain connects TRBV11-2 to TRBJ2-4, with 8 positions matching TRBD1. The CDR3 length is 19 residues. Germline V lookup: CDR1 SGHAT, CDR2 FQNNGV. J gave up 2 bases and V 4 bases, and 16 bases lay outside the gene matches. CDR3 DNA sequence: TGTGCCAGCAGCTACCCAAACTCAGGGGGCCGAGTGACCAAAAACATTCAGTACTTC. Its translation is CASSYPNSGGRVTKNIQYF.

This clone was detected once. The chain recombines TRBV6-5 with TRBJ2-7, with D tentatively TRBD2 (6 bases). The germline V gene encodes CDR1 MNHEY and CDR2 SVGAGI. CDR3 length equals 13 residues. Trimming took off 5 bases at V and 6 bases at J, with 14 bases between the two ends. DNA for the CDR3: TGTGCCAGCAGTCGGTTGACTAGTTTCGAGCAGTACTTC. Its protein product is CASSRLTSFEQYF.

Points on this clone: The sample holds other DNA sequences that translate to the same CDR3. The chain has TRBV7-2 and TRBJ1-5; 7 nucleotides align to TRBD1. In germline, CDR1 is SGHTA, CDR2 FQGNSA. This CDR3 contains 13 residues. With V trimmed by 5 bases and J by 2 bases, 0 bases remained unmatched. For the CDR3, the DNA is TGTGCCAGCAGCGGGACAGGCAATCAGCCCCAGCATTTT. This gives the protein CASSGTGNQPQHF.

The table lists this clone with a few counts. The chain links TRBV3-1 (or the pseudogene TRBV3-2) to TRBJ1-2; no firm D call. The ends were cut back, 6 bases at V and 0 bases at J, with 17 bases in the middle. This CDR3 region has 16 residues. Germline-derived CDR1 and CDR2 are LGHDT and YNNKEL (reference sequence). As DNA, the CDR3 is TGTGCCAGCAGTCAGAGCGGGTATAGGGCTAACTATGGCTACACCTTC. Translation: CASSQSGYRANYGYTF.

The chain combines TRBV24-1 with TRBJ2-3; TRBD1 matches at 9 bases. The CDR3 extends over 17 amino acids. Germline V gene sequence: CDR1 KGHDR, CDR2 SFDVKD. J lost 1 base, V lost 3 bases, and 7 bases had no gene match. The CDR3 DNA reads TGTGCCACCAGTGATCCGATTCGGACAGGGGGCACAGATACGCAGTATTTT. This gives the protein CATSDPIRTGGTDTQYF.

This clone was seen only a few times. The CDR3 sequence is CASSFPGHGSPLHF. In DNA, the CDR3 is TGCGCCAGCAGCTTTCCAGGGCACGGTTCACCCCTCCACTTT. The chain combines TRBV5-1 with TRBJ1-6, with D tentatively TRBD1 (5 bases). This CDR3 comprises 14 residues. CDR1 is SGHRS, CDR2 YFSETQ, per germline. V lost 2 bases and J 9 bases, leaving 12 bases between the germline ends.

The chain uses TRBV24-1 and TRBJ2-7, with 7 bases matching TRBD1. The CDR3 extends over 12 amino acids. From germline, CDR1 is KGHDR and CDR2 SFDVKD. The junction had 4 bases not matched to a gene; V was cut back by 7 bases and J by 5 bases. CDR3 residues: CATSQTGDEQYF. The DNA of the CDR3 is TGTGCCACCAGCCAAACAGGGGACGAGCAGTACTTC.

The chain combines TRBV3-1 (or the pseudogene TRBV3-2) with TRBJ2-7, with TRBD1 as a possible D gene (6 bases). Germline lookup yields CDR1 LGHDT and CDR2 YNNKEL (reference sequence). Trimming left V 5 bases short and J 0 bases short, with 14 bases between. This CDR3 is 15 amino acids long. CDR3 bases: TGTGCCAGCAGCGTGGACAGCGTCAGCTCCTACGAGCAGTACTTC. Translation: CASSVDSVSSYEQYF.

J is TRBJ1-2 and V is TRBV12-3 or TRBV12-4; no clear D gene. This CDR3 is 13 amino acids long. Trimming cost V 3 bases and J 6 bases, with 11 bases left between them. The CDR3 sequence is CASSLERTDGYTF. The CDR3 coding sequence is TGTGCCAGCAGTTTGGAGAGAACGGATGGCTACACCTTC.